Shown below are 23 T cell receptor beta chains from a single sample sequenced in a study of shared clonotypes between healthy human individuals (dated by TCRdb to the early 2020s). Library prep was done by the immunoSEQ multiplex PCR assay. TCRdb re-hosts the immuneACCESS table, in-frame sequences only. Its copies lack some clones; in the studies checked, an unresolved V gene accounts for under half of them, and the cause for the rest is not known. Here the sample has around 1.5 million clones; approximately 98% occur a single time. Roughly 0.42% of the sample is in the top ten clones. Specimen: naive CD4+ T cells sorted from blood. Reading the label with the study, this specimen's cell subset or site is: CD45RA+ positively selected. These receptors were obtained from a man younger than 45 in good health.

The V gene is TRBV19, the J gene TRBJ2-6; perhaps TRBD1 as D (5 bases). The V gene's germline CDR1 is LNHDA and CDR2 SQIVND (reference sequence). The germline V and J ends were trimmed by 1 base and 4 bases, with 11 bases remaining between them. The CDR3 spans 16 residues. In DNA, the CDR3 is TGTGCCAGTAGTATAGTCCCCAGGGCAGGGGCCAACGTCCTGACTTTC. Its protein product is CASSIVPRAGANVLTF.

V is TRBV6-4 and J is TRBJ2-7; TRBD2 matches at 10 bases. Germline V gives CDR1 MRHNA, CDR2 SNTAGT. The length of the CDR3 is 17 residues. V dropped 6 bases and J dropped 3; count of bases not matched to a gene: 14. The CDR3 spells CASSRGFPSGSSYEQYF. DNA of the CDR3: TGTGCCAGCAGCCGAGGGTTTCCTAGCGGGAGCAGCTACGAGCAGTACTTC.

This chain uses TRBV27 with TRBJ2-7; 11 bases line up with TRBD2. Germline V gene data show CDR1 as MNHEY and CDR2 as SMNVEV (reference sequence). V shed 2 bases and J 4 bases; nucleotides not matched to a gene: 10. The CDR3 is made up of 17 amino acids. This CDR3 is CASSLGGGTSGIYEQYF. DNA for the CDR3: TGTGCCAGCAGTTTAGGGGGGGGGACTAGCGGAATTTACGAGCAGTACTTC.

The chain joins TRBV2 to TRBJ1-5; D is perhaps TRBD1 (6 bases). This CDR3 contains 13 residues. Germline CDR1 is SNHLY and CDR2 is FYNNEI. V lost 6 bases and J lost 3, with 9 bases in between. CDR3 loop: CASRGAVNQPQHF. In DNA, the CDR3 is TGTGCCAGCAGGGGGGCTGTCAATCAGCCCCAGCATTTT.

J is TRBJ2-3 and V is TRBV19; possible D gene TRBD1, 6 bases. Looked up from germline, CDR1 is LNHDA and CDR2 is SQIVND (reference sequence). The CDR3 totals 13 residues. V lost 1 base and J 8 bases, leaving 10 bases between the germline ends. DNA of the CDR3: TGTGCCAGTAGTATAGGCCGCAGGGGTACGCAGTATTTT. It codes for CASSIGRRGTQYF.

The CDR3 sequence: CASSLSFRVGGNEQFF. The CDR3 DNA follows: TGCGCCAGCAGCCTCTCTTTTCGGGTCGGCGGAAATGAGCAGTTCTTC. The chain carries TRBV5-1 and TRBJ2-1; D not resolved. Trimming stripped 4 bases from V and 7 bases from J, with 21 bases between. This CDR3 is built from 16 residues. CDR1 is SGHRS, CDR2 YFSETQ, per germline.

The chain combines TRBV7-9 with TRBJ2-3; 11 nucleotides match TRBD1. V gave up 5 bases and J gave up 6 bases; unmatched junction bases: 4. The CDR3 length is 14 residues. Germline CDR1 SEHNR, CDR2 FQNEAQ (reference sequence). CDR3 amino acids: CASSRDRGEDTQYF. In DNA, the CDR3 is TGTGCCAGCAGCCGGGACAGGGGGGAGGATACGCAGTATTTT.

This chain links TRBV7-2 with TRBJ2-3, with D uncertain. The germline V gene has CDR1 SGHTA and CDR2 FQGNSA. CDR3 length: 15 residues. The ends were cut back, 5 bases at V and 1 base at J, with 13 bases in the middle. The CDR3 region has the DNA TGTGCCAGCAGCCCCGACGCCCCACGCACAGATACGCAGTATTTT. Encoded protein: CASSPDAPRTDTQYF.

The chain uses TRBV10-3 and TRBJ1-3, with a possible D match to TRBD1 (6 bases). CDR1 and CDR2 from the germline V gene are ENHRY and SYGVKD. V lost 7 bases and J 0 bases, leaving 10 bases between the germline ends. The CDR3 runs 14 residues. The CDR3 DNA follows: TGTGCCATCACCGAGACAGGCTCTGGAAACACCATATATTTT. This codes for CAITETGSGNTIYF.

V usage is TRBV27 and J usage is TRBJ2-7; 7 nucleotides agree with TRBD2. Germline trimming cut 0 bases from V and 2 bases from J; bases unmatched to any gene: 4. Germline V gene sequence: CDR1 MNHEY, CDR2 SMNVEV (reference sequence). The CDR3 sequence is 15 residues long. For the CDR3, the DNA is TGTGCCAGCAGTTTATCTCCGGGACTAACCTACGAGCAGTACTTC. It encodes CASSLSPGLTYEQYF.

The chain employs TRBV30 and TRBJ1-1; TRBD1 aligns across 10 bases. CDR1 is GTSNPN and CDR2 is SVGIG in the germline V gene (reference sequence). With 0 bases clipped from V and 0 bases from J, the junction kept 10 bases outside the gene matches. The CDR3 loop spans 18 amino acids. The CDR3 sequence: CAWSVRGRGQGMNTEAFF. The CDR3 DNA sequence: TGTGCCTGGAGTGTAAGGGGCAGGGGACAGGGGATGAACACTGAAGCTTTCTTT.

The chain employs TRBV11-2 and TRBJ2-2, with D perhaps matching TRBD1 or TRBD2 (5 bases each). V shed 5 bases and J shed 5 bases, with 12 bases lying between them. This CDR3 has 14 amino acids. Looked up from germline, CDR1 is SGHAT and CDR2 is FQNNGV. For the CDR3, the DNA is TGTGCCAGCAGCCCGAGTGGGGGTACCGGGGAGCTGTTTTTT. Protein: CASSPSGGTGELFF. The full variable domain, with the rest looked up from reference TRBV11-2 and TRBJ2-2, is EAGVAQSPRYKIIEKRQSVAFWCNPISGHATLYWYQQILGQGPKLLIQFQNNGVVDDSQLPKDRFSAERLKGVDSTLKIQPAKLEDSAVYLCASSPSGGTGELFFGEGSRLTVL.

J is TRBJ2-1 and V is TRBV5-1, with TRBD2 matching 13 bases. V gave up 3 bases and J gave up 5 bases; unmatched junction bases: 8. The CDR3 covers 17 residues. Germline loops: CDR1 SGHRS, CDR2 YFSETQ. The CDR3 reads CASSSTSGRRGDNEQFF. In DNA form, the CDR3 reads TGCGCCAGCAGCTCGACTAGCGGGAGGCGGGGGGACAATGAGCAGTTCTTC.

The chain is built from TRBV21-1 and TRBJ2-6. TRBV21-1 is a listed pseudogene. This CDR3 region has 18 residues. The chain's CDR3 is CASSSAKGPASGANVLTF. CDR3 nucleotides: TGTGCCAGCAGCTCAGCAAAGGGACCGGCTTCGGGGGCCAACGTCCTGACTTTC.

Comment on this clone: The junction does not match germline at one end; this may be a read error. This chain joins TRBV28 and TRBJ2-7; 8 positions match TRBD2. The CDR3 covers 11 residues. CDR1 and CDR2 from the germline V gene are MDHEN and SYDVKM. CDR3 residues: CASSAGLVPEF. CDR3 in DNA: TGTGCCAGCAGTGCGGGACTAGTCCCTGAATTC.

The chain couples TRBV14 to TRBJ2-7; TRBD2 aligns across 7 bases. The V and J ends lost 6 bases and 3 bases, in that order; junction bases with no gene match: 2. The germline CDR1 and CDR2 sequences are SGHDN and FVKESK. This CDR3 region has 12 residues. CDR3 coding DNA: TGTGCCAGCAGGACTAGCAACTACGAGCAGTACTTC. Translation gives CASRTSNYEQYF.

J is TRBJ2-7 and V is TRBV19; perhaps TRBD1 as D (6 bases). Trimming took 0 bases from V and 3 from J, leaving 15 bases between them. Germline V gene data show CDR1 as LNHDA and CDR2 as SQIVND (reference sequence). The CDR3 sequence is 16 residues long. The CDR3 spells CASSIDGNRVVYEQYF. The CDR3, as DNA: TGTGCCAGTAGTATAGATGGGAACAGGGTCGTCTACGAGCAGTACTTC.

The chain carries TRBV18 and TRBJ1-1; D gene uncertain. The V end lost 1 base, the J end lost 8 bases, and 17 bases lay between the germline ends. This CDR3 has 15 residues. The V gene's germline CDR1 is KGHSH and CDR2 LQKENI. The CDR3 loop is CASSPLPGSKSEAFF. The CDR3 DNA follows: TGTGCCAGCTCACCACTCCCAGGCTCGAAATCCGAAGCTTTCTTT.

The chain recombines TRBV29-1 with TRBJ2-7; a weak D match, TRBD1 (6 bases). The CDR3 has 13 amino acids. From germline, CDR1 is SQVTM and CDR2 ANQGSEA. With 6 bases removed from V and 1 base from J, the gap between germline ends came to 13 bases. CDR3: CSVRPQGSYEQYF. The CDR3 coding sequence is TGCAGCGTCCGACCACAGGGTTCCTACGAGCAGTACTTC.

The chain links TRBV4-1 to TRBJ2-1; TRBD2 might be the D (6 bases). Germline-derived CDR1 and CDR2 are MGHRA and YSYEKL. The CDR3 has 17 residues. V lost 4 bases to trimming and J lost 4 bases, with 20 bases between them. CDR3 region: CASSPELGREGYNEQFF. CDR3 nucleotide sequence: TGCGCCAGCAGCCCGGAGCTAGGGCGGGAAGGGTACAATGAGCAGTTCTTC.

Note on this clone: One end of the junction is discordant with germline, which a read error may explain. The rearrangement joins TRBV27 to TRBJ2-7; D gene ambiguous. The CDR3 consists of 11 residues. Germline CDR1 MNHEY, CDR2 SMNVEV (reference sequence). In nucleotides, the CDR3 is TGTGTCAGCAGTGATAACTACGAGCAGTACTTC. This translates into CVSSDNYEQYF.

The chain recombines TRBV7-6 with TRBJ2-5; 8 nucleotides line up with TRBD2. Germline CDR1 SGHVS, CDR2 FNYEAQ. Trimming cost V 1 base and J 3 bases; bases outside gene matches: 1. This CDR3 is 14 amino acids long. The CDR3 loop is CASSLGLAKETQYF. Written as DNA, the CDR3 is TGTGCCAGCAGCTTAGGACTAGCGAAAGAGACCCAGTACTTC.

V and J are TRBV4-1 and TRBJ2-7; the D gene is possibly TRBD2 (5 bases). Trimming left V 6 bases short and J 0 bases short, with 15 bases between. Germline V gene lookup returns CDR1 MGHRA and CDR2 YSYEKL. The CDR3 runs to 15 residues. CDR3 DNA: TGCGCCAGCAGTTATGAGGGCAAAATCTCCTACGAGCAGTACTTC. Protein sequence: CASSYEGKISYEQYF.